The 28 T cell receptor beta chains presented below share a single source sample, sequenced in a study of PD-1 blockade in mismatch repair-deficient tumors. Some clones are missing from TCRdb's copy, which holds only in-frame ones; the method was immunoSEQ multiplex PCR. The data hold 120,000 or so clones, with around 83% observed a single time. The material was peripheral blood, obtained 44 weeks after starting pembrolizumab. Receptor source: an adult with mismatch repair-deficient cancer.

This sequence joins TRBV28 and TRBJ1-4, with 7 bases matching TRBD1. The CDR3 contains 14 residues. Germline assignment: CDR1 MDHEN and CDR2 SYDVKM. After removal of 6 bases from V and 10 bases from J, the junction contained 11 bases not matched to a gene. CDR3 in DNA: TGTGCCAGCAGAACAGGGGCGCGCGTAGGAAAACTGTTTTTT. It encodes CASRTGARVGKLFF.

This chain connects TRBV9 to TRBJ2-7, with 10 positions matching TRBD1. Per the germline V gene, CDR1 is SGDLS and CDR2 is YYNGEE. Trimming at V came to 0 bases and at J to 5 bases, leaving 11 bases not matched to a gene. The CDR3 consists of 17 residues. The CDR3 sequence is CASSVEPILGQGNEQYF. The CDR3 nucleotides read TGTGCCAGCAGCGTAGAGCCTATACTGGGACAGGGGAACGAGCAGTACTTC.

The chain links TRBV11-2 to TRBJ2-7; TRBD2 matches at 11 bases. Germline loops: CDR1 SGHAT, CDR2 FQNNGV. The CDR3 totals 17 residues. Trimming at V came to 3 bases and at J to 1 base, leaving 8 bases not matched to a gene. The CDR3 loop reads CASSFQLAGVGSYEQYF. CDR3 in DNA: TGTGCCAGCAGCTTCCAACTAGCGGGAGTCGGGTCCTACGAGCAGTACTTC.

The V call is TRBV28, the J call TRBJ2-7; 7 bases agree with TRBD2. J was trimmed by 5 bases and V by 3 bases; bases with no gene match: 7. This CDR3 has 14 residues. CDR1 MDHEN and CDR2 SYDVKM come from the germline V gene. CDR3 region: CASSLLERDNEQYF. DNA of the CDR3: TGTGCCAGCAGTTTGTTGGAGCGGGATAACGAGCAGTACTTC.

This clone was seen a few times. The J gene is TRBJ2-7, the V gene TRBV7-3; 9 nucleotides line up with TRBD1. CDR1 and CDR2 (germline): SGHTA, FQGTGA. V lost 2 bases to trimming and J lost 6 bases; unmatched junction nucleotides: 5. The length of the CDR3 is 14 residues. DNA for the CDR3: TGTGCCAGCAGCTTATCGGGACAGGGTCGCGAGCAGTACTTC. It translates to CASSLSGQGREQYF.

The gene calls are TRBV7-9 and TRBJ2-1; 12 nucleotides align to TRBD1. V trimming: 5 bases; J trimming: 8 bases; junction bases outside the gene matches: 4. The CDR3 is made up of 14 amino acids. Per germline, CDR1 SEHNR and CDR2 FQNEAQ (reference sequence). Here the CDR3 reads CASSPGQGAYEQFF. The CDR3 region has the DNA TGTGCCAGCAGCCCGGGACAGGGGGCCTATGAGCAGTTCTTC.

V and J are TRBV4-1 and TRBJ2-1; D is unclear. The CDR3 is 14 residues long. V gave up 1 base and J gave up 12 bases, with 16 bases separating them. Germline loops: CDR1 MGHRA, CDR2 YSYEKL. In DNA, the CDR3 is TGCGCCAGCAGCCAAGTGCCCTCTGTTGGCGGGCAGTTCTTC. Residues: CASSQVPSVGGQFF.

The V call is TRBV2, the J call TRBJ2-7; no firm D call. The length of the CDR3 is 15 residues. The V end lost 0 bases, the J end lost 2 bases, and 11 bases lay between the germline ends. CDR1 and CDR2 (germline): SNHLY, FYNNEI. The CDR3 coding sequence is TGTGCCAGCAGTGAAGCGTATGGGTCCACCTACGAGCAGTACTTC. Its protein product is CASSEAYGSTYEQYF.

A remark on this clone: One end of the junction is discordant with germline, which a read error may explain. This sequence joins TRBV2 and TRBJ2-7; D is possibly TRBD2 (6 bases). The CDR3 extends over 14 amino acids. CDR1 SNHLY and CDR2 FYNNEI come from the germline V gene. CDR3 protein: CASSGGLLIYVQYF. Here the CDR3 DNA reads TGTGCCAGCAGTGGGGGACTGTTAATCTACGTGCAGTACTTC.

The chain couples TRBV6-6 to TRBJ2-7, with TRBD2 identical over 8 bases. CDR1 and CDR2 (germline): MNHNY, SVGAGI (reference sequence). The CDR3 consists of 15 residues. V was clipped by 2 bases and J by 4 bases; unmatched bases: 7. The CDR3 bases are TGTGCCAGCAGTTACCGAGCGGGAGCTTGGTACGAGCAGTACTTC. Encoded protein: CASSYRAGAWYEQYF.

V is TRBV5-4 and J is TRBJ1-1; the D gene is possibly TRBD1 (5 bases). The CDR3 loop spans 13 amino acids. Per germline, CDR1 SGHNT and CDR2 YYREEE (reference sequence). V was trimmed by 2 bases and J by 7 bases, leaving 12 bases between them. The CDR3: CASSFGQRGEAFF. For the CDR3, the DNA is TGTGCCAGCAGCTTTGGACAACGGGGTGAAGCTTTCTTT.

This rearrangement joins TRBV7-9 to TRBJ2-1; D tentatively fits TRBD1 or TRBD2 (5 bases each). The V and J ends lost 4 bases and 4 bases respectively, with 14 bases between them. CDR1 is SEHNR, CDR2 FQNEAQ, per germline (reference sequence). The CDR3 runs 15 residues. The CDR3 DNA reads TGTGCCAGCAGCTCCGCACTTGGGGGTTACAATGAGCAGTTCTTC. Translation: CASSSALGGYNEQFF. The full variable domain, completed using reference TRBV7-9 and TRBJ2-1, is DTGVSQNPRHKITKRGQNVTFRCDPISEHNRLYWYRQTLGQGPEFLTYFQNEAQLEKSRLLSDRFSAERPKGSFSTLEIQRTEQGDSAMYLCASSSALGGYNEQFFGPGTRLTVL.

This clone was seen a single time. This sequence joins TRBV11-3 and TRBJ2-7; D is ambiguous. The germline V and J ends were trimmed by 6 bases and 8 bases, with 17 bases remaining between them. Germline-derived CDR1 and CDR2 are SGHNT and YENEEA. The CDR3 length is 13 residues. The DNA for the CDR3 is TGTGCCAGCAGTCCAGACACCCACGGGCAGCAGTACTTC. Encoded protein: CASSPDTHGQQYF.

The chain couples TRBV29-1 to TRBJ2-6, with D unclear. Germline V CDR1 and CDR2: SQVTM, ANQGSEA. Trimming shortened V by 6 bases and J by 0 bases, and 12 bases separated the two germline ends. The CDR3 has 15 amino acids. The CDR3 coding sequence is TGCAGCGTCCTACCGTACGGCTCTGGGGCCAACGTCCTGACTTTC. Its protein product is CSVLPYGSGANVLTF.

In its sample, this clone was seen a few times. The chain employs TRBV5-1 and TRBJ1-2; D not certain. The ends were cut back, 0 bases at V and 6 bases at J, with 9 bases in the middle. The germline gives CDR1 SGHRS, CDR2 YFSETQ. The length of the CDR3 is 13 residues. The CDR3 spells CASSLGLFHGYTF. The CDR3 nucleotides are TGCGCCAGCAGCTTGGGACTGTTTCATGGCTACACCTTC.

The rearrangement uses TRBV6-5 and TRBJ1-1; the D is unclear. This CDR3 comprises 14 residues. V was shortened by 2 bases and J by 5 bases, with 12 bases between the two germline ends. Germline V gene lookup returns CDR1 MNHEY and CDR2 SVGAGI. The CDR3 here is CASSYAQERTEAFF. DNA for the CDR3: TGTGCCAGCAGTTACGCCCAGGAGAGGACTGAAGCTTTCTTT.

The CDR3 coding sequence is TGTGCCAGCAGCTTAACTCGGACGTGGAACACTGAAGCTTTCTTT. It is translated as CASSLTRTWNTEAFF. The chain carries TRBV5-6 and TRBJ1-1, with D hard to call. The CDR3 has 15 residues. The V end lost 2 bases, the J end lost 1 base, and 12 bases lay between the germline ends. CDR1 is SGHDT, CDR2 YYEEEE, per germline.

This clone is a singleton in its sample. The rearrangement uses TRBV6-1 and TRBJ1-3, with D unresolved. The CDR3 runs 14 residues. Germline V gene data show CDR1 as MNHNS and CDR2 as SASEGT. Deletions cut 2 bases from V and 5 bases from J, with 10 bases between. Written as DNA, the CDR3 is TGTGCCAGCAGTGAATATTCCAAAAGAAACACCATATATTTT. Translated, it gives CASSEYSKRNTIYF.

V is TRBV7-2 and J is TRBJ2-1, with D unclear. The CDR3 extends over 13 amino acids. Trimming shortened V by 1 base and J by 3 bases, and 4 bases separated the two germline ends. Germline CDR1 and CDR2: SGHTA and FQGNSA. CDR3 coding DNA: TGTGCCAGCAGCTTAGTTGTCTACAATGAGCAGTTCTTC. Its protein is CASSLVVYNEQFF.

The rearrangement uses TRBV13 and TRBJ2-3, with D unresolved. From germline, CDR1 is PRHDT and CDR2 FYEKMQ (reference sequence). CDR3 length: 12 residues. V lost 0 bases and J lost 6, with 4 bases in between. CDR3 residues: CASSLGGDTQYF. The CDR3 nucleotides read TGTGCCAGCAGCTTAGGAGGGGATACGCAGTATTTT.

This clone was found once. V is TRBV5-6 and J is TRBJ2-2, with 7 bases matching TRBD2. The V gene end was trimmed by 0 bases and the J gene end by 1 base; junction bases not matched to a gene: 3. Per the germline V gene, CDR1 is SGHDT and CDR2 is YYEEEE. This CDR3 region has 16 residues. CDR3 in DNA: TGTGCCAGCAGCTTGGTACCTAGCGGGAACACCGGGGAGCTGTTTTTT. Amino acid sequence: CASSLVPSGNTGELFF.

Only a few counts were recorded for this clone. This sequence joins TRBV6-5 and TRBJ2-1; 8 nucleotides agree with TRBD2. The CDR3 is made up of 15 amino acids. The germline V gene encodes CDR1 MNHEY and CDR2 SVGAGI. V trimming: 5 bases; J trimming: 3 bases; junction bases outside the gene matches: 6. The CDR3 region has the DNA TGTGCCAGCAGTCCGCGGGAGGTAGTCTACAATGAGCAGTTCTTC. This codes for CASSPREVVYNEQFF.

The rearrangement links TRBV7-4 to TRBJ2-3; 11 nucleotides match TRBD1. The length of the CDR3 is 18 residues. The germline V gene has CDR1 SGHVT and CDR2 SQSDAQ. The V segment lost 2 bases and the J segment 2 bases; nucleotides outside the gene matches: 9. The CDR3 here is CASSLSGTGGTDTDTQYF. The CDR3, as DNA: TGTGCCAGCAGCTTATCCGGGACAGGGGGTACTGACACAGATACGCAGTATTTT.

Only a few counts were recorded for this clone. The chain recombines TRBV27 with TRBJ2-7; D is uncertain. The CDR3 length is 14 residues. V dropped 6 bases and J dropped 0 bases, with 12 bases sitting between them. Germline CDR1 MNHEY, CDR2 SMNVEV (reference sequence). The chain's CDR3 is CASRPTYSSYEQYF. CDR3 sequence (DNA): TGTGCCAGCAGGCCGACATACAGCTCCTACGAGCAGTACTTC.

There are a few counts of this clone. The CDR3 coding sequence is TGTGCCAGCAGCCTGGAGGGCAGCAATCAGCCCCAGCATTTT. This codes for CASSLEGSNQPQHF. The chain uses TRBV2 and TRBJ1-5, with D unclear. CDR1 is SNHLY and CDR2 is FYNNEI in the germline V gene. Trimming left V 6 bases short and J 1 base short, with 10 bases between. The CDR3 consists of 14 residues.

The rearrangement links TRBV7-6 to TRBJ2-7; 9 bases fit TRBD1. The trim removed 5 bases at V and 7 bases at J, leaving 9 bases unmatched. The CDR3 covers 14 residues. Germline CDR1 is SGHVS and CDR2 is FNYEAQ. The CDR3 is CASSQWTGAKEQYF. The CDR3 DNA reads as TGTGCCAGCAGCCAATGGACAGGGGCTAAAGAGCAGTACTTC.

The rearrangement joins TRBV19 to TRBJ2-6; no firm D call. CDR1 LNHDA and CDR2 SQIVND come from the germline V gene (reference sequence). Trimming removed 1 base at V and 0 bases at J, with 19 bases between. CDR3 length equals 20 residues. The CDR3 DNA follows: TGTGCCAGTAGTATAGTCCCTCCCTCCCTAGTAAGCTCTGGGGCCAACGTCCTGACTTTC. It translates to CASSIVPPSLVSSGANVLTF.

The chain joins TRBV10-2 to TRBJ1-5; D unclear. Looked up from germline, CDR1 is WSHSY and CDR2 is SAAADI. The germline V and J ends were trimmed by 5 bases and 4 bases, with 6 bases remaining between them. CDR3 length equals 12 residues. The CDR3 DNA reads as TGCGCCAGCAGTATAAGTAATCAGCCCCAGCATTTT. It yields the protein CASSISNQPQHF.